These 18 T cell receptor beta chains originate from one sample sequenced in a study of cytomegalovirus exposure and HLA in healthy donors. In the PCR, 60 Vbeta and 13 Jbeta primers were used. The assay was immunoSEQ multiplex PCR, and TCRdb's table has in-frame clones only and misses some. Altogether about 160,000 clones are present, 80% being singletons, with the ten largest covering around 1.3%. Sample: PBMCs. These receptor sequences come from a woman in her 50s in good health and CMV-seronegative.

In this sample, this clone turned up once. The chain links TRBV9 to TRBJ1-1; 9 positions agree with TRBD1. V shed 3 bases, J shed 7 bases, and the junction held 4 bases outside the gene matches. CDR1 and CDR2 from the germline V gene are SGDLS and YYNGEE. This CDR3 spans 13 amino acids. In DNA form, the CDR3 reads TGTGCCAGCAGCGCTGACAGGGGGGTTGAAGCTTTCTTT. As protein: CASSADRGVEAFF.

The rearrangement joins TRBV4-1 to TRBJ1-4; a weak D match, TRBD1 (6 bases). V dropped 0 bases and J dropped 9 bases, with 17 bases sitting between them. Per germline, CDR1 MGHRA and CDR2 YSYEKL. The CDR3 sequence is 16 residues long. CDR3 in DNA: TGCGCCAGCAGCCAAGAGTGGGGGCTACCGATGAAAAAACTGTTTTTT. As protein: CASSQEWGLPMKKLFF.

The V call is TRBV27, the J call TRBJ2-1, with 11 positions matching TRBD2. Germline-derived CDR1 and CDR2 are MNHEY and SMNVEV (reference sequence). V shed 2 bases and J 3 bases; nucleotides not matched to a gene: 0. This CDR3 has 15 amino acids. CDR3 protein: CASSLLAGGYNEQFF. The CDR3 DNA reads TGTGCCAGCAGTTTACTAGCGGGAGGCTACAATGAGCAGTTCTTC.

The J gene is TRBJ1-5, the V gene TRBV6-5; 9 bases fit TRBD1. V was pared by 2 bases and J by 4 bases, with 3 bases of the junction left unmatched. Germline values: CDR1 MNHEY, CDR2 SVGAGI. The CDR3 is 15 amino acids. As DNA, the CDR3 is TGTGCCAGCAGTTACACCGGGACAGGGAATCAGCCCCAGCATTTT. It specifies CASSYTGTGNQPQHF.

This chain connects TRBV5-6 to TRBJ1-2, with a weak D call TRBD1 (6 bases). The V and J ends lost 4 bases and 1 base respectively, with 14 bases between them. Per germline, CDR1 SGHDT and CDR2 YYEEEE. CDR3 length equals 15 residues. The CDR3: CASSVQGVGNYGYTF. CDR3 bases: TGTGCCAGCAGCGTACAGGGAGTCGGTAACTATGGCTACACCTTC. Full variable domain (rest looked up from reference TRBV5-6 and TRBJ1-2): DAGVTQSPTHLIKTRGQQVTLRCSPKSGHDTVSWYQQALGQGPQFIFQYYEEEERQRGNFPDRFSGHQFPNYSSELNVNALLLGDSALYLCASSVQGVGNYGYTFGSGTRLTVV.

J is TRBJ2-1 and V is TRBV30, with 10 bases that match TRBD1. CDR1 is GTSNPN and CDR2 is SVGIG in the germline V gene (reference sequence). This CDR3 contains 16 residues. The V and J ends lost 0 bases and 3 bases, in that order; junction bases with no gene match: 5. This CDR3 is CAWSVSGTGVYNEQFF. The CDR3, as DNA: TGTGCCTGGAGTGTCTCAGGGACAGGGGTCTACAATGAGCAGTTCTTC.

The chain carries TRBV6-6 and TRBJ2-1; tentative D call: TRBD2 (6 bases). The germline V gene has CDR1 MNHNY and CDR2 SVGAGI (reference sequence). V was trimmed by 0 bases and J by 4 bases, leaving 13 bases between them. The CDR3 is 16 residues long. CDR3 amino acids: CASSYSTRIPYNEQFF. CDR3 in DNA: TGTGCCAGCAGTTACTCGACTAGAATCCCTTACAATGAGCAGTTCTTC.

The V gene is TRBV5-1, the J gene TRBJ2-1; D perhaps matches TRBD2 (5 bases). Trimming stripped 5 bases from V and 6 bases from J, with 24 bases between. CDR1 and CDR2 from the germline V gene are SGHRS and YFSETQ. The CDR3 has 17 residues. The CDR3 coding sequence is TGCGCCAGCAGTTCGATACGAGCGGAGTGGTCCCCCAATGAGCAGTTCTTC. The encoded protein is CASSSIRAEWSPNEQFF. Combining the CDR3 with reference TRBV5-1 and TRBJ2-1 gives the whole variable domain KAGVTQTPRYLIKTRGQQVTLSCSPISGHRSVSWYQQTPGQGLQFLFEYFSETQRNKGNFPGRFSGRQFSNSRSEMNVSTLELGDSALYLCASSSIRAEWSPNEQFFGPGTRLTVL.

This clone has just one count. This chain connects TRBV27 to TRBJ1-4, with TRBD1 as a possible D gene (6 bases). The CDR3 consists of 15 residues. V lost 5 bases, J lost 5 bases, and 15 bases lay in between. CDR1 is MNHEY and CDR2 is SMNVEV in the germline V gene (reference sequence). CDR3 protein: CASSLQGMGNEKLFF. The CDR3 DNA reads as TGTGCCAGCAGTCTCCAGGGGATGGGGAATGAAAAACTGTTTTTT. Supplemented by reference TRBV27 and TRBJ1-4, the full variable domain reads EAQVTQNPRYLITVTGKKLTVTCSQNMNHEYMSWYRQDPGLGLRQIYYSMNVEVTDKGDVPEGYKVSRKEKRNFPLILESPSPNQTSLYFCASSLQGMGNEKLFFGSGTQLSVL.

The J gene is TRBJ2-3, the V gene TRBV19; 7 bases are a match to TRBD2. The CDR3 covers 14 residues. V lost 5 bases and J lost 5; bases outside the gene matches: 7. Germline V gene data show CDR1 as LNHDA and CDR2 as SQIVND (reference sequence). The CDR3 region has the DNA TGTGCCAGTAGTCTCCAGCGGGGAGGAGATACGCAGTATTTT. Its protein is CASSLQRGGDTQYF.

This clone has more than one count but fewer than ten. This chain connects TRBV2 to TRBJ2-5; D is unclear. CDR1 and CDR2 from the germline V gene are SNHLY and FYNNEI. The V and J ends lost 1 base and 4 bases respectively, with 10 bases between them. This CDR3 is 14 amino acids long. CDR3 in amino acids: CASSEVTSGETQYF. The CDR3 DNA sequence: TGTGCCAGCAGTGAAGTCACATCGGGAGAGACCCAGTACTTC.

As concerns this clone: The same CDR3 can be traced to other DNA sequences in this sample. The gene calls are TRBV6-5 and TRBJ2-2; D might be TRBD1 (5 bases). The V end lost 6 bases, the J end lost 4 bases, and 12 bases lay between the germline ends. Germline CDR1 reads MNHEY; CDR2 reads SVGAGI. The CDR3 covers 14 residues. This CDR3 reads CASRGLSRTGELFF. The CDR3 nucleotides read TGTGCCAGCAGGGGGCTATCCCGCACCGGGGAGCTGTTTTTT.

The chain joins TRBV28 to TRBJ1-6, with D possibly being TRBD1 (5 bases). The CDR3 contains 15 residues. CDR1 is MDHEN, CDR2 SYDVKM, per germline. V was cut by 7 bases and J by 6 bases, with 16 bases left in between. The CDR3, as DNA: TGTGCCAGCACTATAACCGGGACTGTTAATTCACCCCTCCACTTT. Translated: CASTITGTVNSPLHF.

This chain uses TRBV7-2 with TRBJ1-6; D is possibly TRBD1 (6 bases). The V end lost 6 bases, the J end lost 13 bases, and 22 bases lay between the germline ends. In germline, CDR1 is SGHTA, CDR2 FQGNSA. CDR3 length: 15 amino acids. CDR3 nucleotide sequence: TGTGCCAGCAGTCCCAAAGGACAGACCCTGTTCCCCCTCCACTTT. Its translation is CASSPKGQTLFPLHF.

This chain joins TRBV18 and TRBJ2-7; 7 bases fit TRBD2. The CDR3 sequence is 14 residues long. Germline lookup yields CDR1 KGHSH and CDR2 LQKENI. Unmatched junction bases numbered 10, after V lost 6 bases and J lost 5 bases. The CDR3 sequence is CASSNLAAADEQYF. CDR3 coding DNA: TGTGCCAGCTCCAATCTAGCGGCCGCTGACGAGCAGTACTTC.

The CDR3 is CASSLGGVADTEAFF. The DNA of the CDR3 is TGTGCCAGCAGCTTGGGAGGGGTTGCCGACACTGAAGCTTTCTTT. The chain links TRBV7-6 to TRBJ1-1; D is possibly TRBD1 (5 bases). The CDR3 runs 15 residues. The germline CDR1 and CDR2 sequences are SGHVS and FNYEAQ. Trimming left V 3 bases short and J 3 bases short, with 14 bases between.

The chain recombines TRBV14 with TRBJ2-7; D remains unclear. Germline CDR1 and CDR2: SGHDN and FVKESK. V gave up 0 bases and J gave up 1 base, with 7 bases separating them. This CDR3 comprises 14 residues. The CDR3 loop reads CASSQEGRSYEQYF. CDR3 in DNA: TGTGCCAGCAGCCAAGAGGGCAGATCCTACGAGCAGTACTTC.

This clone appeared a single time. V is TRBV20-1 and J is TRBJ1-2; no firm D call. Trimming removed 0 bases from V and 8 bases from J, with 7 bases in between. The CDR3 covers 11 residues. Germline CDR1 DFQATT, CDR2 SNEGSKA (reference sequence). The CDR3 DNA follows: TGCAGTGCTAGAGACCGACTCGGCTACACCTTC. Protein sequence: CSARDRLGYTF.